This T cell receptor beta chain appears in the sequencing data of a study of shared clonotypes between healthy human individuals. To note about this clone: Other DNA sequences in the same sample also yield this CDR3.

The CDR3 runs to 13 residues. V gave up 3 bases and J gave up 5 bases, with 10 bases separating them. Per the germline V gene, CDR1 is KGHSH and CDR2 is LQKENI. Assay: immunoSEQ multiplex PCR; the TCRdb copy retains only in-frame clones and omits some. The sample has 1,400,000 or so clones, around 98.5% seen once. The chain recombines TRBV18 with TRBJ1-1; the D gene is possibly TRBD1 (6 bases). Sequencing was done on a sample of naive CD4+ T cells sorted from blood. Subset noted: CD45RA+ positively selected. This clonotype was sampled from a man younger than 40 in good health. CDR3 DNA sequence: TGTGCCAGCTCACCTTCCAGGGGAACTGAAGCTTTCTTT. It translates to CASSPSRGTEAFF.